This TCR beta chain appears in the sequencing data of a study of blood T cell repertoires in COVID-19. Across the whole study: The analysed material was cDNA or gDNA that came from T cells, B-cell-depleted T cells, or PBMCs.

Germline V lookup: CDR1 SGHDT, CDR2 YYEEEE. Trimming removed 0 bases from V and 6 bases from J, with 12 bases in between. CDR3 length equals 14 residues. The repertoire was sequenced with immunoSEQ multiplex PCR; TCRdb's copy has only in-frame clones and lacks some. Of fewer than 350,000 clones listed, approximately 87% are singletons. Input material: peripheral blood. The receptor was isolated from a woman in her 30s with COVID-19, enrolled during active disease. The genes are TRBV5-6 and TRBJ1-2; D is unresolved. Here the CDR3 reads CASSLGGFGDGYTF. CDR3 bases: TGTGCCAGCAGCTTGGGCGGGTTTGGGGATGGCTACACCTTC.